This T cell receptor (beta chain) was recovered during a study of technical replicates of blood from a handful of donors. The assay was immunoSEQ multiplex PCR, and TCRdb's table has in-frame clones only and misses some. The data show over 50,000 clones, about 96% seen once. From germline, CDR1 is SGHAT and CDR2 FQNNGV. Between the trimmed V and J ends, which lost 6 bases and 1 base, there was a span of 13 bases. The CDR3 length is 14 residues. The chain joins TRBV11-2 to TRBJ2-7; TRBD1 might be the D (6 bases). The TCR was taken from a human donor in good health. The sample comprised T cells isolated from PBMCs. The CDR3 nucleotides read TGTGCCAGCAGAGACAACAGGGTATCCTACGAGCAGTACTTC. This encodes CASRDNRVSYEQYF.